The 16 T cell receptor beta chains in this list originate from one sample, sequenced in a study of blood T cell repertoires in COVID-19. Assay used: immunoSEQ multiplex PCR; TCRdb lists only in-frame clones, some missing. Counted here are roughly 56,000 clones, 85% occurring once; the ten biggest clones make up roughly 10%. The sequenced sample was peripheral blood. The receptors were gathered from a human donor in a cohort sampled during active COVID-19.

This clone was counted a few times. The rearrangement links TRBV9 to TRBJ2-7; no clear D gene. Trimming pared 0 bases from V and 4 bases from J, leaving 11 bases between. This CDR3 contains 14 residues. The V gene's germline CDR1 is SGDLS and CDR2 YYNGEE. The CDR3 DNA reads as TGTGCCAGCAGCGTAGCCCCGGTCTTGTACGAGCAGTACTTC. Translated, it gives CASSVAPVLYEQYF.

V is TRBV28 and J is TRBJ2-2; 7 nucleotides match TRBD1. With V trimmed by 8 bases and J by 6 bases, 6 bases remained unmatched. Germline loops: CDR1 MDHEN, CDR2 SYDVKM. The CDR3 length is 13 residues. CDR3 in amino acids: CASRTGEPGELFF. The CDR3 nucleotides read TGTGCCAGCCGTACAGGGGAACCCGGGGAGCTGTTTTTT.

CDR3 protein: CSASIRGRSYEQYF. The CDR3 DNA reads as TGCAGTGCTAGTATCAGAGGGAGGTCCTACGAGCAGTACTTC. This sequence joins TRBV20-1 and TRBJ2-7; a possible D gene is TRBD2 (6 bases). The CDR3 has 14 residues. Germline-derived CDR1 and CDR2 are DFQATT and SNEGSKA (reference sequence). The V end was cut by 3 bases, the J end by 1 base, with 13 bases between.

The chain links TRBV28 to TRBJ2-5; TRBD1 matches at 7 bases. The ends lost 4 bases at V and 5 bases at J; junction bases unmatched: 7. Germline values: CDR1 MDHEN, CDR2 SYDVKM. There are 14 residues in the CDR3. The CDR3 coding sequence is TGTGCCAGCAGTTCAACCCGACAGGGTGAGACCCAGTACTTC. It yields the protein CASSSTRQGETQYF.

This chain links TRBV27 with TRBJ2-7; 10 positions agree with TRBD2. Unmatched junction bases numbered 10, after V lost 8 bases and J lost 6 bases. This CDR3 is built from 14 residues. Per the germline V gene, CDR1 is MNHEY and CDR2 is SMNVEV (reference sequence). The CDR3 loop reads CASAGAGGVFEQYF. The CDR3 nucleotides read TGTGCCAGCGCTGGAGCGGGAGGGGTCTTCGAGCAGTACTTC.

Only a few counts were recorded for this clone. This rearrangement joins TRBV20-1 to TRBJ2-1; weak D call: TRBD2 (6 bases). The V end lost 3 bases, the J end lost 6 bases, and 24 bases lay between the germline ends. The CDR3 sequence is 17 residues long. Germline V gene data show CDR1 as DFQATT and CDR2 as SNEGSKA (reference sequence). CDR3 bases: TGCAGTGCTAGTGGGGGACTCCCCCCGGGAGCTGGCAATGAGCAGTTCTTC. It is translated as CSASGGLPPGAGNEQFF.

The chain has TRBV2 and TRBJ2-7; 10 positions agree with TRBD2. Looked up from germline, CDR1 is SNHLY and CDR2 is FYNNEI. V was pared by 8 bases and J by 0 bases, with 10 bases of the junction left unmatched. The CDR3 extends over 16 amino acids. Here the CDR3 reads CASQGLAGVSSYEQYF. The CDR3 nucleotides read TGTGCCAGCCAAGGTCTAGCGGGAGTGTCCTCCTACGAGCAGTACTTC. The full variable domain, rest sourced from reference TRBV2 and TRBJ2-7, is EPEVTQTPSHQVTQMGQEVILRCVPISNHLYFYWYRQILGQKVEFLVSFYNNEISEKSEIFDDQFSVERPDGSNFTLKIRSTKLEDSAMYFCASQGLAGVSSYEQYFGPGTRLTVT.

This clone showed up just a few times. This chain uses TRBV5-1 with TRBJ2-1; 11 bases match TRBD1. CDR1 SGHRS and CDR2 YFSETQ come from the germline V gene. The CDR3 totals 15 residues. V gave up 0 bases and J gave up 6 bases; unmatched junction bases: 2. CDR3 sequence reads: CASSLGGTGGNEQFF. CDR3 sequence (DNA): TGCGCCAGCAGCTTGGGTGGGACAGGGGGCAATGAGCAGTTCTTC.

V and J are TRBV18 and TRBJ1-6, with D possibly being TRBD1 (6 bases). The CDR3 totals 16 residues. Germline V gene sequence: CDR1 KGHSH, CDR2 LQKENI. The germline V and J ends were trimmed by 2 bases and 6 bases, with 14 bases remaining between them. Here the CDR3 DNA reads TGTGCCAGCTCACCAAATGCCCGGACAGCTAATTCACCCCTCCACTTT. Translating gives CASSPNARTANSPLHF.

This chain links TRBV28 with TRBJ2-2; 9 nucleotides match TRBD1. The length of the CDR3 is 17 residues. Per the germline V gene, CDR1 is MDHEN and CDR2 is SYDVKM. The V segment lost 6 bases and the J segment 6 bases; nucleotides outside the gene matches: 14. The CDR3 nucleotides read TGTGCCAGCAGCCTAATAACCGGGACAGGGATCTCCGGGGAGCTGTTTTTT. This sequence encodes CASSLITGTGISGELFF.

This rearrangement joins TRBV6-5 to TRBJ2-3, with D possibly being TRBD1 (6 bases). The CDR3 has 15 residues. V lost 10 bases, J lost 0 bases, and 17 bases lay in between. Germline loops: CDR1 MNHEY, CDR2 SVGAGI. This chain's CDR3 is CAITPGAASTDTQYF. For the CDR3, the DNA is TGTGCCATCACCCCAGGGGCTGCTAGCACAGATACGCAGTATTTT.

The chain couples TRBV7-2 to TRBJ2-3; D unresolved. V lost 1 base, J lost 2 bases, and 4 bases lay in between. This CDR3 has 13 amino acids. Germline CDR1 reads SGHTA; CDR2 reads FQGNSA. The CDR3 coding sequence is TGTGCCAGCAGCTTAGACTACACAGATACGCAGTATTTT. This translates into CASSLDYTDTQYF.

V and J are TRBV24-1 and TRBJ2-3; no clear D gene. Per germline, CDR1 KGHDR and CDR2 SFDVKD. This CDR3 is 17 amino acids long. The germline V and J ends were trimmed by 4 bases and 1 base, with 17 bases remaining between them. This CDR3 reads CATSDFMTAAGTDTQYF. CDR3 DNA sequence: TGTGCCACCAGTGACTTTATGACCGCGGCGGGCACAGATACGCAGTATTTT.

CDR3 DNA: TGTGCCAGCTCACCACGTTTAAATGTCAATGAGCAGTTCTTC. It specifies CASSPRLNVNEQFF. V is TRBV18 and J is TRBJ2-1, with D unclear. V gave up 1 base and J gave up 6 bases, with 10 bases separating them. This CDR3 is built from 14 residues. Germline lookup yields CDR1 KGHSH and CDR2 LQKENI.

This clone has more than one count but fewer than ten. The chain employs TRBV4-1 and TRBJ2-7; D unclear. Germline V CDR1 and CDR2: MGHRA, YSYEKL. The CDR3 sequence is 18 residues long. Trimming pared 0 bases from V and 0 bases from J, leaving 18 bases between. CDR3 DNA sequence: TGCGCCAGCAGCCAAGACCCAGTCCGAATAAGGAGCTCCTACGAGCAGTACTTC. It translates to CASSQDPVRIRSSYEQYF.

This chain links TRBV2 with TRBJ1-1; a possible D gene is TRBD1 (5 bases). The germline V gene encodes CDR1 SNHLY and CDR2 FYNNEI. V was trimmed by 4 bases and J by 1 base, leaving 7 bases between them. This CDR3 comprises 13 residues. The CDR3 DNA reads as TGTGCCAGCAGTGGACAGAAGAACACTGAAGCTTTCTTT. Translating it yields CASSGQKNTEAFF.